This T cell receptor beta chain comes out of a study of T cells after yellow fever vaccination. TCRdb reanalysed the 5' RACE reads using MiXCR and keeps one entry per CDR3 protein. Among hundreds of thousands of distinct CDR3 sequences, approximately 13% were seen once, and the ten largest hold 11% to 15%. About this clonotype: Its cognate antigen is unknown.

Study-level findings and limits: Relatively few clonotypes were ones that appeared in both CD4 and CD8 compartments.

Per germline, CDR1 LGHNA and CDR2 YSLEER. Trimming took 1 base from V and 2 from J, leaving 11 bases between them. The CDR3 contains 16 residues. This specimen was PBMCs, taken on the day of the yellow fever booster vaccination. This chain joins TRBV4-3 and TRBJ1-4; tentative D call: TRBD1 (5 bases). The sequence came from a man aged 25 to 45 who received the YFV17D yellow fever vaccine. CDR3 region: CASSQVAGGTNEKLFF. In DNA form, the CDR3 reads TGCGCCAGCAGCCAAGTGGCGGGGGGGACTAATGAAAAACTGTTTTTT.